These 10 T cell receptor beta chains were all obtained from the same sample, sequenced in a study of early T cells in non-severe SARS-CoV-2 infection. TCRdb ran MiXCR on the 5' RACE reads and lists one entry per CDR3 protein. The table lists about 92,000 distinct CDR3 sequences, roughly 15% of them singletons. The sample consisted of whole blood. These receptor sequences come from an adult who was a healthcare worker with PCR-confirmed SARS-CoV-2 infection or an uninfected control (not recorded which).

This clonotype has a count of ten or more. This CDR3 is CASSSGLSYNEQFF. In nucleotides, the CDR3 is TGTGCCAGCAGTTCGGGACTGAGTTACAATGAGCAGTTCTTC. The chain joins TRBV27 to TRBJ2-1, with a weak D call TRBD2 (6 bases). This CDR3 spans 14 amino acids. Per the germline V gene, CDR1 is MNHEY and CDR2 is SMNVEV (reference sequence). V was shortened by 4 bases and J by 4 bases, with 11 bases between the two germline ends.

This clonotype was seen a few times. This rearrangement joins TRBV5-1 to TRBJ2-5; tentative D call: TRBD2 (5 bases). The CDR3 contains 13 residues. Trimming cost V 5 bases and J 2 bases, with 10 bases left between them. Germline assignment: CDR1 SGHRS and CDR2 YFSETQ. The CDR3 coding sequence is TGCGCCAGCAGGGAGGAGAATCAAGAGACCCAGTACTTC. Translating it yields CASREENQETQYF.

This clonotype was seen a few times. The V call is TRBV20-1, the J call TRBJ2-2; no clear D. The V gene lost 6 bases and the J gene lost 4 bases, with 6 bases spanning the gap. The germline CDR1 and CDR2 sequences are DFQATT and SNEGSKA (reference sequence). This CDR3 spans 11 amino acids. The CDR3 sequence: CSAKITGELFF. The CDR3 coding sequence is TGCAGTGCCAAAATCACCGGGGAGCTGTTTTTT.

The chain combines TRBV7-2 with TRBJ1-2; no clear D. V lost 4 bases to trimming and J lost 8 bases, with 14 bases between them. The CDR3 totals 13 residues. Per the germline V gene, CDR1 is SGHTA and CDR2 is FQGNSA. In nucleotides, the CDR3 is TGTGCCAGCAGCTCACCCCAAGGACGGGGCTACACCTTC. Its protein is CASSSPQGRGYTF.

Only a few counts were recorded for this clonotype. The V and J genes are TRBV7-8 and TRBJ1-5, with 9 bases matching TRBD1. Germline lookup yields CDR1 SGHVS and CDR2 FQNEAQ. The ends lost 6 bases at V and 7 bases at J; junction bases unmatched: 7. The CDR3 runs 14 residues. CDR3 sequence (DNA): TGTGCCAGCAGTTTGGGGACAGGGAGCCAGCCCCAGCATTTT. Translating gives CASSLGTGSQPQHF. Full variable domain (outside the CDR3, taken from reference TRBV7-8 and TRBJ1-5): GAGVSQSPRYKVAKRGQDVALRCDPISGHVSLFWYQQALGQGPEFLTYFQNEAQLDKSGLPSDRFFAERPEGSVSTLKIQRTQQEDSAVYLCASSLGTGSQPQHFGDGTRLSIL.

The J gene is TRBJ1-2, the V gene TRBV4-1; 11 bases line up with TRBD1. V gave up 3 bases and J gave up 7 bases; unmatched junction bases: 7. The CDR3 loop spans 15 amino acids. The germline gives CDR1 MGHRA, CDR2 YSYEKL. CDR3: CASSHVRTGGRGYTF. In DNA form, the CDR3 reads TGCGCCAGCAGCCATGTCCGGACAGGGGGCCGTGGCTACACCTTC.

This chain connects TRBV5-1 to TRBJ2-2; TRBD2 agrees at 11 bases. V trimming: 1 base; J trimming: 0 bases; junction bases outside the gene matches: 2. This CDR3 region has 17 residues. CDR1 is SGHRS and CDR2 is YFSETQ in the germline V gene. CDR3 in amino acids: CASSLTSGGANTGELFF. The CDR3 region has the DNA TGCGCCAGCAGCTTGACTAGCGGGGGCGCGAACACCGGGGAGCTGTTTTTT.

V gene TRBV29-1 combines with J gene TRBJ1-1, with TRBD1 identical over 9 bases. This CDR3 has 13 residues. Germline V gene sequence: CDR1 SQVTM, CDR2 ANQGSEA. The trim removed 6 bases at V and 3 bases at J, leaving 5 bases unmatched. The CDR3 bases are TGCAGCGTCGGACAGGGGAGGGACACTGAAGCTTTCTTT. Residues: CSVGQGRDTEAFF.

This clonotype was seen ten or more times. The J gene is TRBJ2-1, the V gene TRBV3-1; D is perhaps TRBD2 (6 bases). With 3 bases removed from V and 9 bases from J, the gap between germline ends came to 12 bases. Germline V gene sequence: CDR1 LGHDT, CDR2 YNNKEL (reference sequence). This CDR3 has 13 amino acids. The DNA of the CDR3 is TGTGCCAGCAGCCAGACTAGTTTTTTTGAGCAGTTCTTC. It translates to CASSQTSFFEQFF.

The chain employs TRBV1 and TRBJ1-6; TRBD1 is taken as the D call from the table, unchecked against the DNA. TRBV1 is labeled a pseudogene. CDR3 length: 15 amino acids. The CDR3 bases are TGCACCAGCAGCCAGATCGGGACAGAGAATTCACCCCTCCACTTT. This sequence encodes CTSSQIGTENSPLHF.